This entry lists 18 T cell receptor beta chains sequenced from one sample in a study of cytomegalovirus exposure and HLA in healthy donors. PCR primers comprised 60 Vbeta and 13 Jbeta primers. Clones were sequenced by immunoSEQ multiplex PCR, and TCRdb holds only the in-frame ones, with some missing. Of approximately 120,000 clones in the sample, roughly three quarters were seen once. The sequencing sample was made of PBMCs. These receptors originate from a woman in her 30s in good health and CMV-seronegative.

The gene calls are TRBV16 and TRBJ1-3; perhaps TRBD1 as D (5 bases). The ends were cut back, 0 bases at V and 0 bases at J, with 9 bases in the middle. Germline loops: CDR1 KGHSY, CDR2 FQNENV. The CDR3 contains 16 residues. The CDR3 DNA reads TGTGCCAGCAGCCAATCGGGGCACAACTCTGGAAACACCATATATTTT. It encodes CASSQSGHNSGNTIYF.

The chain uses TRBV4-3 and TRBJ2-1, with 9 bases lining up with TRBD2. V lost 5 bases, J lost 3 bases, and 8 bases stayed unmatched. This CDR3 region has 16 residues. Germline CDR1 is LGHNA and CDR2 is YSLEER. CDR3 sequence: CASSYYWTSDYNEQFF. CDR3 bases: TGCGCCAGCAGCTACTACTGGACTAGCGACTACAATGAGCAGTTCTTC.

The table lists this clone with a count of one. The chain employs TRBV15 and TRBJ1-4, with D possibly being TRBD1 (5 bases). Trimming pared 0 bases from V and 2 bases from J, leaving 13 bases between. The CDR3 sequence is 17 residues long. Germline V CDR1 and CDR2: LNHNV, YYDKDF (reference sequence). This CDR3 is CATSREGAGRTNEKLFF. CDR3 DNA sequence: TGTGCCACCAGCAGAGAAGGGGCGGGGAGGACTAATGAAAAACTGTTTTTT.

The CDR3 coding sequence is TGCAGCGTTGACGACCCGACAGGGAGCGCAGATACGCAGTATTTT. It translates to CSVDDPTGSADTQYF. The chain employs TRBV29-1 and TRBJ2-3; TRBD1 agrees at 7 bases. V trimming: 3 bases; J trimming: 4 bases; junction bases outside the gene matches: 10. The germline CDR1 and CDR2 sequences are SQVTM and ANQGSEA. The CDR3 loop spans 15 amino acids.

The rearrangement uses TRBV6-5 and TRBJ1-2; D gene uncertain. Germline V gives CDR1 MNHEY, CDR2 SVGAGI. With 6 bases removed from V and 2 bases from J, the gap between germline ends came to 10 bases. The CDR3 contains 13 residues. CDR3 amino acids: CASRSALNYGYTF. DNA of the CDR3: TGTGCCAGCAGAAGTGCTCTAAACTATGGCTACACCTTC.

This chain links TRBV6-5 with TRBJ1-2; TRBD1 matches at 8 bases. The CDR3 is 14 amino acids. V shed 0 bases, J shed 4 bases, and the junction held 1 base outside the gene matches. CDR1 is MNHEY, CDR2 SVGAGI, per germline. CDR3 protein: CASSYSDRGYGYTF. The CDR3 bases are TGTGCCAGCAGTTACTCTGACAGGGGCTATGGCTACACCTTC.

This clone has a single count. The sample has other DNA sequences that encode this CDR3 too. The chain carries TRBV2 and TRBJ1-2; D may be TRBD1 (6 bases). The CDR3 consists of 13 residues. Germline CDR1 reads SNHLY; CDR2 reads FYNNEI. The V end lost 3 bases, the J end lost 8 bases, and 13 bases lay between the germline ends. The CDR3 reads CASSDQGRRGYTF. For the CDR3, the DNA is TGTGCCAGCAGTGACCAGGGGCGAAGAGGCTACACCTTC.

The chain combines TRBV13 with TRBJ2-2; 7 bases align to TRBD1. Trimming cost V 5 bases and J 4 bases; bases outside gene matches: 7. Looked up from germline, CDR1 is PRHDT and CDR2 is FYEKMQ (reference sequence). The CDR3 is made up of 15 amino acids. The CDR3 DNA reads TGTGCCAGCAGCCGACAGGACAGGTCCACCGGGGAGCTGTTTTTT. This translates into CASSRQDRSTGELFF.

V gene TRBV6-5 combines with J gene TRBJ1-1; D perhaps matches TRBD1 (5 bases). This CDR3 is 15 amino acids long. V lost 0 bases to trimming and J lost 4 bases, with 12 bases between them. Germline CDR1 MNHEY, CDR2 SVGAGI. The chain's CDR3 is CASSYSIMGLTEAFF. As DNA, the CDR3 is TGTGCCAGCAGTTACTCGATAATGGGGCTCACTGAAGCTTTCTTT.

V gene TRBV5-4 combines with J gene TRBJ2-1; the match to TRBD2 covers 10 bases. Germline assignment: CDR1 SGHNT and CDR2 YYREEE (reference sequence). This CDR3 is built from 16 residues. Losses at the gene ends were 4 bases for V and 3 bases for J; bases not matched to a gene: 7. Here the CDR3 DNA reads TGTGCCAGCAGCGGGAGGACTAGCGGAGACTACAATGAGCAGTTCTTC. This gives the protein CASSGRTSGDYNEQFF.

V and J are TRBV7-3 and TRBJ2-6; perhaps TRBD2 as D (6 bases). The CDR3 is 15 amino acids. Germline-derived CDR1 and CDR2 are SGHTA and FQGTGA. V lost 1 base to trimming and J lost 3 bases, with 7 bases between them. The CDR3 spells CASSLRRGGANVLTF. The CDR3 DNA is TGTGCCAGCAGCTTAAGGAGGGGTGGGGCCAACGTCCTGACTTTC.

This clone was counted only a few times. The V call is TRBV6-1, the J call TRBJ2-7, with 8 positions matching TRBD1. The germline V gene encodes CDR1 MNHNS and CDR2 SASEGT. The V gene end was trimmed by 8 bases and the J gene end by 4 bases; junction bases not matched to a gene: 7. The CDR3 has 13 residues. The CDR3 coding sequence is TGTGCCAGCGCACAGGGGGAAGTATACGAGCAGTACTTC. This codes for CASAQGEVYEQYF.

This chain connects TRBV27 to TRBJ1-5; 8 bases line up with TRBD1. CDR1 and CDR2 from the germline V gene are MNHEY and SMNVEV (reference sequence). The CDR3 runs 15 residues. V lost 4 bases and J lost 2; bases outside the gene matches: 4. CDR3 amino acids: CASSWGQDGNQPQHF. In nucleotides, the CDR3 is TGTGCCAGCAGTTGGGGACAGGATGGCAATCAGCCCCAGCATTTT.

The V call is TRBV6-5, the J call TRBJ1-4; possible D gene TRBD1, 5 bases. V lost 2 bases and J lost 6, with 13 bases in between. This CDR3 comprises 15 residues. Germline V gene data show CDR1 as MNHEY and CDR2 as SVGAGI. The CDR3 loop is CASSYGTTVDEKLFF. The CDR3 region has the DNA TGTGCCAGCAGTTACGGGACTACAGTGGATGAAAAACTGTTTTTT.

The chain employs TRBV7-6 and TRBJ1-6, with D uncertain. Trimming pared 3 bases from V and 0 bases from J, leaving 15 bases between. Germline lookup yields CDR1 SGHVS and CDR2 FNYEAQ. The CDR3 consists of 18 residues. DNA for the CDR3: TGTGCCAGCAGCTTCCAAGCCCCCGAGGGCTCCTATAATTCACCCCTCCACTTT. This translates into CASSFQAPEGSYNSPLHF.

The chain uses TRBV19 and TRBJ2-5, with 9 bases aligning to TRBD2. The CDR3 length is 17 residues. The junction had 16 bases not matched to a gene; V was cut back by 6 bases and J by 5 bases. Germline values: CDR1 LNHDA, CDR2 SQIVND (reference sequence). This chain's CDR3 is CASSSMSASGMGETQYF. Here the CDR3 DNA reads TGTGCCAGTAGCTCCATGAGCGCTAGCGGGATGGGGGAGACCCAGTACTTC.

This clone was found once. The chain carries TRBV19 and TRBJ1-1, with TRBD1 matching 7 bases. The CDR3 spans 13 residues. V was pared by 5 bases and J by 3 bases, with 3 bases of the junction left unmatched. The V gene's germline CDR1 is LNHDA and CDR2 SQIVND (reference sequence). The CDR3 region is CASSSTGYTEAFF. In DNA form, the CDR3 reads TGTGCCAGTAGTTCGACAGGGTACACTGAAGCTTTCTTT.

The J gene is TRBJ2-7, the V gene TRBV30; D gene unclear. Trimming left V 5 bases short and J 5 bases short, with 22 bases between. Germline V CDR1 and CDR2: GTSNPN, SVGIG (reference sequence). The CDR3 has 15 residues. The chain's CDR3 is CAWGTGLQYGHEQYF. The CDR3 DNA is TGTGCCTGGGGTACTGGGCTGCAGTACGGCCACGAGCAGTACTTC.